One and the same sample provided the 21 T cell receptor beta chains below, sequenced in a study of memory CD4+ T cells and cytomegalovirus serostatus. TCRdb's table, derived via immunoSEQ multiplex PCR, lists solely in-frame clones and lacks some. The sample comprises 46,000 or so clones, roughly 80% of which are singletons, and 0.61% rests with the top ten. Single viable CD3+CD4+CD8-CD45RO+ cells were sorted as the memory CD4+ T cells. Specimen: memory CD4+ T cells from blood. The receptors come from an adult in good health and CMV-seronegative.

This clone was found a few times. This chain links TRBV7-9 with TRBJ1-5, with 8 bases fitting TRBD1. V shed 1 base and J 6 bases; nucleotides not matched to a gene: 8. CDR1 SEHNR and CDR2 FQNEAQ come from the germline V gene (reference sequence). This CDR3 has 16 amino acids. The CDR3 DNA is TGTGCCAGCAGCTTAGAGCGGACAGGGAACGGTCAGCCCCAGCATTTT. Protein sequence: CASSLERTGNGQPQHF.

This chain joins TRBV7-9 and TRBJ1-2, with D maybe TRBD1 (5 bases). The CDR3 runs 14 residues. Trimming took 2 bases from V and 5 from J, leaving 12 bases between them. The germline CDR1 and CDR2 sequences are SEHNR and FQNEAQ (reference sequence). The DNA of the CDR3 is TGTGCCAGCAGCTTAATGACGGGGACGTATGGCTACACCTTC. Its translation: CASSLMTGTYGYTF.

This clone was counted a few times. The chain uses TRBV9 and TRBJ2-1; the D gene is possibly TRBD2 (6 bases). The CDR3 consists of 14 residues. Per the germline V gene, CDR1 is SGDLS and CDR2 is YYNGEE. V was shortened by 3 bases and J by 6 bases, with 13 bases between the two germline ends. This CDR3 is CASSGRDLRNEQFF. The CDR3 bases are TGTGCCAGCAGCGGCCGGGACTTACGCAATGAGCAGTTCTTC. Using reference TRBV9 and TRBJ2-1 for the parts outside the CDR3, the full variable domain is DSGVTQTPKHLITATGQRVTLRCSPRSGDLSVYWYQQSLDQGLQFLIQYYNGEERAKGNILERFSAQQFPDLHSELNLSSLELGDSALYFCASSGRDLRNEQFFGPGTRLTVL.

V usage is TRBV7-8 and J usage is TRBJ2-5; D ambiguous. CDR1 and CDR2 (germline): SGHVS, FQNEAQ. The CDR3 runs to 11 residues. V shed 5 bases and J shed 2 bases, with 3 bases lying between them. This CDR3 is CASSAQETQYF. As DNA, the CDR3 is TGTGCCAGCAGCGCACAAGAGACCCAGTACTTC.

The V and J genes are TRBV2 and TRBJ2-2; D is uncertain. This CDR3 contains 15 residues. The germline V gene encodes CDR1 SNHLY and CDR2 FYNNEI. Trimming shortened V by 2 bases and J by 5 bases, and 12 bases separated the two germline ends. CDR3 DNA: TGTGCCAGCAGTGAATTCGGCCCGGAAACCGGGGAGCTGTTTTTT. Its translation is CASSEFGPETGELFF.

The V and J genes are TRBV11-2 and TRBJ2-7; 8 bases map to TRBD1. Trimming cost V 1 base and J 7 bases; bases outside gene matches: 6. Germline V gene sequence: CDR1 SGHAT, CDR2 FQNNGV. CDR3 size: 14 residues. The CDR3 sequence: CASSLGDRGGEQYF. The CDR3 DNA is TGTGCCAGCAGCTTAGGAGACAGGGGCGGTGAGCAGTACTTC.

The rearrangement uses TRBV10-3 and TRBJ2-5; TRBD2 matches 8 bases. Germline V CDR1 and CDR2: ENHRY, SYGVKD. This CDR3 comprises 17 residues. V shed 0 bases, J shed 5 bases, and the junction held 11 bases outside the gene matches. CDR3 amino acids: CAISESLAGSSRETQYF. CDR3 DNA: TGTGCCATCAGTGAGTCCCTAGCGGGTAGCAGCCGGGAGACCCAGTACTTC.

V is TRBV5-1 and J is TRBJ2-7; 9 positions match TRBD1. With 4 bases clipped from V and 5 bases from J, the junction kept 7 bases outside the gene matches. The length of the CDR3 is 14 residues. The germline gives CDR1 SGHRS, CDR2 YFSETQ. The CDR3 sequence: CASSQGQGTNEQYF. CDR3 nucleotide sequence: TGCGCCAGCAGCCAGGGACAGGGCACCAACGAGCAGTACTTC.

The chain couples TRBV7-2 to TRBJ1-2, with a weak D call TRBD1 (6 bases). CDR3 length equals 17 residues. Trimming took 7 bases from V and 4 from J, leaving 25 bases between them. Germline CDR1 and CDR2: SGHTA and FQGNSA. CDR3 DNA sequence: TGTGCCAGCACAGCGACAGGCGGAGGGCTAGTTGGCTATGGCTACACCTTC. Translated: CASTATGGGLVGYGYTF. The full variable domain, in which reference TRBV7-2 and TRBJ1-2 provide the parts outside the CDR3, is GAGVSQSPSNKVTEKGKDVELRCDPISGHTALYWYRQSLGQGLEFLIYFQGNSAPDKSGLPSDRFSAERTGGSVSTLTIQRTQQEDSAVYLCASTATGGGLVGYGYTFGSGTRLTVV.

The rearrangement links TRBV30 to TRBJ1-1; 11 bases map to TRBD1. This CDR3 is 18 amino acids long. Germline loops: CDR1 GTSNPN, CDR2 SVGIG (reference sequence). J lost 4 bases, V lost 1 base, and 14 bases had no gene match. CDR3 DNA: TGTGCCTGGAGTGCCTGGACAGGGGGCCTGGGTGATATCACTGAAGCTTTCTTT. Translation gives CAWSAWTGGLGDITEAFF. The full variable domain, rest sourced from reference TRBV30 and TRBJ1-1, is SQTIHQWPATLVQPVGSPLSLECTVEGTSNPNLYWYRQAAGRGLQLLFYSVGIGQISSEVPQNLSASRPQDRQFILSSKKLLLSDSGFYLCAWSAWTGGLGDITEAFFGQGTRLTVV.

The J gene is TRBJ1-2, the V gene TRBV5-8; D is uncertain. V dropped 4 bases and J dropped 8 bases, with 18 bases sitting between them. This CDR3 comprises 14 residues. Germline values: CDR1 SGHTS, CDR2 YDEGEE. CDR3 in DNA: TGTGCCAGCAGCCCCGCCCCTTTAGTGCGGGGCTACACCTTC. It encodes CASSPAPLVRGYTF.

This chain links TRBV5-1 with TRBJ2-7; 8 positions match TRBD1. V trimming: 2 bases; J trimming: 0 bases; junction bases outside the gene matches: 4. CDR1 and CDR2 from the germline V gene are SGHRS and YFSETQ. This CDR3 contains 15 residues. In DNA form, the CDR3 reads TGCGCCAGCAGCTTAGGACAGGGTGCCTCCTACGAGCAGTACTTC. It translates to CASSLGQGASYEQYF. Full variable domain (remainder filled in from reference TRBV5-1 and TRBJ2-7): KAGVTQTPRYLIKTRGQQVTLSCSPISGHRSVSWYQQTPGQGLQFLFEYFSETQRNKGNFPGRFSGRQFSNSRSEMNVSTLELGDSALYLCASSLGQGASYEQYFGPGTRLTVT.

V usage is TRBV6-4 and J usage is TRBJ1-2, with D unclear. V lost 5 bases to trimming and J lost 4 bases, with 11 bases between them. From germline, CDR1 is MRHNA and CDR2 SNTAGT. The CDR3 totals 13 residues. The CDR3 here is CASSWEPGYGYTF. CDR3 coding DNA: TGTGCCAGCAGTTGGGAGCCTGGCTATGGCTACACCTTC.

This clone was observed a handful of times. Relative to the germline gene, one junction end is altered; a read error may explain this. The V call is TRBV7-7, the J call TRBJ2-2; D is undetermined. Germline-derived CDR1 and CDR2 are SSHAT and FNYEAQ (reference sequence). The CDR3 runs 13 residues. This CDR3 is CASSLKDTGELFF. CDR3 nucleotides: TGTGCTAGCAGCTTAAAAGATACCGGGGAGCTGTTTTTT.

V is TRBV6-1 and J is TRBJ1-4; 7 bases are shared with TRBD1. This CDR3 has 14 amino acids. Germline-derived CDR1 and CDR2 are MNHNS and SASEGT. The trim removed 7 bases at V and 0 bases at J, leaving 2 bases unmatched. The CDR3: CASKQGPTNEKLFF. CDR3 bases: TGTGCCAGCAAACAGGGGCCAACTAATGAAAAACTGTTTTTT.

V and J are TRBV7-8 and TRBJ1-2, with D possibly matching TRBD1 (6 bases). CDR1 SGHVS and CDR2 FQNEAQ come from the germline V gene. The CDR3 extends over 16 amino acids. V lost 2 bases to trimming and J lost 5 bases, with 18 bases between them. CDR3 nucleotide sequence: TGTGCCAGCAGCTTATCAGGGGCGGCTGTTGGGTATGGCTACACCTTC. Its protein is CASSLSGAAVGYGYTF.

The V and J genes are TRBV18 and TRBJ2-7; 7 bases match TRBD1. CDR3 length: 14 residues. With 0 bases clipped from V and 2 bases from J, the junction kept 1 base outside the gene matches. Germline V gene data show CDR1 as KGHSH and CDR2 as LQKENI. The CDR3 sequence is CASSPPDRAYEQYF. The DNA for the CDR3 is TGTGCCAGCTCACCACCCGACAGGGCCTACGAGCAGTACTTC.

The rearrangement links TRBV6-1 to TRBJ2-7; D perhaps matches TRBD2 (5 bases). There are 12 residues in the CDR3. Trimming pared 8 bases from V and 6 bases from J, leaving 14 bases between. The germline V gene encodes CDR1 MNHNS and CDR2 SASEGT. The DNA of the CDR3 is TGTGCCAGCCAACCCCCGGGGTTCGAGCAGTACTTC. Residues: CASQPPGFEQYF.

The CDR3 region has the DNA TGCGCCAGCAGCCAGGCTGTCCCCTTGGGGGGGTCCCGATCCCAAAACATTCAGTACTTC. It translates to CASSQAVPLGGSRSQNIQYF. This sequence joins TRBV4-1 and TRBJ2-4; 7 nucleotides match TRBD2. In germline, CDR1 is MGHRA, CDR2 YSYEKL. V lost 3 bases, J lost 5 bases, and 22 bases stayed unmatched. The CDR3 covers 20 residues.

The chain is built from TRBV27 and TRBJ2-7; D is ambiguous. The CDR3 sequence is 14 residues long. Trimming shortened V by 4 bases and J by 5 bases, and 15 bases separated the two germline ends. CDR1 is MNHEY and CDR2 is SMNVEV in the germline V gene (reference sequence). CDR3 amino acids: CASSSNLVGDEQYF. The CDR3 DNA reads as TGTGCCAGCAGTTCCAACCTGGTCGGCGACGAGCAGTACTTC.

CDR3 nucleotides: TGTGCCAGCAGTCAGGACCGAGAGACCCAGTACTTC. The encoded protein is CASSQDRETQYF. The chain joins TRBV6-6 to TRBJ2-5; D remains ambiguous. CDR1 is MNHNY, CDR2 SVGAGI, per germline (reference sequence). Trimming shortened V by 5 bases and J by 4 bases, and 8 bases separated the two germline ends. The CDR3 consists of 12 residues.